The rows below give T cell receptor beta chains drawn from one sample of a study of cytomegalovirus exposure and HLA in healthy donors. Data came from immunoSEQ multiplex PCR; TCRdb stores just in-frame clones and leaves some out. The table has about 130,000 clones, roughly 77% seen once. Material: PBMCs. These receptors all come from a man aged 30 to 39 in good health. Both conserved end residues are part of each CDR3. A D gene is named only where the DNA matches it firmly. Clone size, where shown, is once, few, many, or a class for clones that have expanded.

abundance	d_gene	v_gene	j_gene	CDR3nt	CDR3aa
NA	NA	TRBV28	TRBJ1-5	TGTGCCAGCAGTCTCGAGGCCTCCAGGCGGACTAATCAGCCCCAGCATTTT	CASSLEASRRTNQPQHF
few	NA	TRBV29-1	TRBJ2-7	TGCAGCGTTGACCGGGCGGGAAGCTACGAGCAGTACTTC	CSVDRAGSYEQYF
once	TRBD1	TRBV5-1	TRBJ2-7	TGCGCCAGCAGCTGGGGGACAGGGAACTACGAGCAGTACTTC	CASSWGTGNYEQYF
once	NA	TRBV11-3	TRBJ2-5	TGTGCCAGCAGCCCGGGACTTCAAGAGACCCAGTACTTC	CASSPGLQETQYF
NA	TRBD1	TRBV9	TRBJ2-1	TGTGCCAGCAGCGCCCGGGACAGGGGGATCAATGAGCAGTTCTTC	CASSARDRGINEQFF
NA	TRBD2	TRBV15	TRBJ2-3	TGTGCCACCAGCAGAGATAGCCCCATAACTAGCGGGAGAAGGAATACGCAGTATTTT	CATSRDSPITSGRRNTQYF
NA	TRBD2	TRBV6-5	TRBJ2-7	TGTGCCAGCAGTTACAGCGGGAGCCCCCGTGAGCAGTATTTC	CASSYSGSPREQYF
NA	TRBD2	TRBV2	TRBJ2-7	TGTGCCAGCAGAAGCGGGACTATTGGCGAGCAGTACTTC	CASRSGTIGEQYF
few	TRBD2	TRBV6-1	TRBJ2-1	TGTGCCAGCAGTGGACTAGCGGGTCCAACAGGTTACAATGAGCAGTTCTTC	CASSGLAGPTGYNEQFF
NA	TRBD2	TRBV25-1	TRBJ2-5	TGTGCCAGCAGCCCGGGAGGGTATGGGGGGGGATACCAAGAGACCCAGTACTTC	CASSPGGYGGGYQETQYF
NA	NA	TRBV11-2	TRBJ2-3	TGTGCCAGCAGCTCACCCCGCGGGAAGCTAGGAGTCGCAGATACGCAGTATTTT	CASSSPRGKLGVADTQYF
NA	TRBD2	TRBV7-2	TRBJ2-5	TGTGCCAGCAGCCGGACTAGCGGGCAAGGAGAGACCCAGTACTTC	CASSRTSGQGETQYF
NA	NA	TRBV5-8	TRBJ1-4	TGTGCCAGCAGCTTGGGACAGACCGCAACTAATGAAAAACTGTTTTTT	CASSLGQTATNEKLFF
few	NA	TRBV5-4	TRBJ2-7	TGTGCCAGCAGCTTGTCGGGTTCTTTAGCCCCCTACGAGCAGTACTTC	CASSLSGSLAPYEQYF
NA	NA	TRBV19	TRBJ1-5	TGTGCCAGTAGTATATCGTTCGGGGATCAGCCCCAGCATTTT	CASSISFGDQPQHF
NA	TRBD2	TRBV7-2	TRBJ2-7	TGTGCCAGCAGCTTAGTGGGCGGGGGTTACTACGAGCAGTACTTC	CASSLVGGGYYEQYF
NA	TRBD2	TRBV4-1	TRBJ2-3	TGCGCCAGCAGCAAACCCCCGGGACTAGCGGGAGCAGCAGATACGCAGTATTTT	CASSKPPGLAGAADTQYF
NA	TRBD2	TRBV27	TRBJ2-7	TGTGCCAGCAGTCCAAGGACTAGCGGGAGGGCCGACGAGCAGTACTTC	CASSPRTSGRADEQYF
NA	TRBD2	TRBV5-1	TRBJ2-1	TGCGCCAGCAGCTTGGATAGTCTAGCGGGAGGGCAAGAGCAGTTCTTC	CASSLDSLAGGQEQFF
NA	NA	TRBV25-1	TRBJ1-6	TGTGCCACCTCCCGGGGGGAGCATAATTCACCCCTCCACTTT	CATSRGEHNSPLHF
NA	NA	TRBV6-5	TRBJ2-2	TGTGCCAGCAGTTATGACTTAGCGGTCGGGGAGCTGTTTTTT	CASSYDLAVGELFF
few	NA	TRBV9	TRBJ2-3	TGTGCCAGCAGCGTAGGCCCTAGAACGAGCACAGATACGCAGTATTTT	CASSVGPRTSTDTQYF
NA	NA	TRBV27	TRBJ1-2	TGTGCCAGCAGAGGCGGGAGATATGGCTACACCTTC	CASRGGRYGYTF
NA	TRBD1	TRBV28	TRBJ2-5	TGTGCCAGCAGTTCCGGGACAGCTACGTTGACCCAGTACTTC	CASSSGTATLTQYF
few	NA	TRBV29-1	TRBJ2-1	TGCAGCGCCTCCAAGGGGGACAATGAGCAGTTCTTC	CSASKGDNEQFF